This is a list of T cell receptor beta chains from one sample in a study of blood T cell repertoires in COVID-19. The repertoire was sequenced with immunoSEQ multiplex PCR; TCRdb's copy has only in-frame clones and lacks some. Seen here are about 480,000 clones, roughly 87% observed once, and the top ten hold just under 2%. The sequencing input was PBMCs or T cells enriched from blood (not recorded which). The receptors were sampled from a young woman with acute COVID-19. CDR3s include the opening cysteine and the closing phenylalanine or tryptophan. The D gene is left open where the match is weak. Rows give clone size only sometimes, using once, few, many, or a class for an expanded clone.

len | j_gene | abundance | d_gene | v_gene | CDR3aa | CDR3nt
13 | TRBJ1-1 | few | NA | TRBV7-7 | CASSLIEGDRAFF | TGTGCTAGCAGCCTCATAGAGGGGGATAGGGCTTTCTTT
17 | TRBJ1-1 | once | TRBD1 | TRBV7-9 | CASSLGTGQWANTEAFF | TGTGCCAGCAGCTTAGGGACAGGGCAGTGGGCGAACACTGAAGCTTTCTTT
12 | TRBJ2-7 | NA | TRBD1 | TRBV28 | CASSPTGGQQYF | TGTGCCAGCAGTCCCACAGGGGGGCAGCAGTACTTC
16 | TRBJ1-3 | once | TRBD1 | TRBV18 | CASSPPTGGSGNTIYF | TGTGCCAGCTCACCACCTACAGGGGGCTCTGGAAACACCATATATTTT
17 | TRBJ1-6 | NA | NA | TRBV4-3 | CASSQERGVTHNSPLHF | TGCGCCAGCAGCCAAGAACGGGGGGTAACCCATAATTCACCCCTCCACTTT
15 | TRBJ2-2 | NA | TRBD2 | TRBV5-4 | CASRSGGPNTGELFF | TGTGCCAGCAGATCGGGAGGGCCAAACACCGGGGAGCTGTTTTTT
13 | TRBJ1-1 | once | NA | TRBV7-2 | CASSLAPRTEAFF | TGTGCCAGCAGCTTAGCCCCGAGGACTGAAGCTTTCTTT
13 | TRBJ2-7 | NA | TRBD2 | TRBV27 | CASSSGGEYEQYF | TGTGCCAGCAGTTCGGGGGGAGAGTACGAGCAGTACTTC
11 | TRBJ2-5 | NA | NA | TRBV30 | CAWSREETQYF | TGTGCCTGGAGCAGGGAAGAGACCCAGTACTTC
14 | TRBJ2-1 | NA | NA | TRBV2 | CASSEAASFSEQFF | TGTGCCAGCAGTGAAGCAGCTAGCTTCAGTGAGCAGTTCTTC
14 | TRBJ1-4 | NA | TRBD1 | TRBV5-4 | CASSLQGNGEKLFF | TGTGCCAGCAGCTTACAGGGGAACGGGGAAAAACTGTTTTTT
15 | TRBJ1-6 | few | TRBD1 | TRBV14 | CASSPLQGSNSPLHF | TGTGCCAGCAGCCCTTTACAGGGGTCGAATTCACCCCTCCACTTT
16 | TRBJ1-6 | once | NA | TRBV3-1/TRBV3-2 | CASSQVDSSYNSPLHF | TGTGCCAGCAGCCAAGTCGACAGCTCCTATAATTCACCCCTCCACTTT
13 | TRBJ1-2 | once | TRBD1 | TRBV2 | CASSDRGIYGYTF | TGTGCCAGCTCGGACAGGGGCATCTATGGCTACACCTTC
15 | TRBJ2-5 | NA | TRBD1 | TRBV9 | CASSVGTGDQETQYF | TGTGCCAGCAGCGTCGGGACAGGGGACCAAGAGACCCAGTACTTC
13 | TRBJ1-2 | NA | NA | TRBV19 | CASSMSQAYGYTF | TGTGCCAGTAGTATGTCTCAGGCCTATGGCTACACCTTC
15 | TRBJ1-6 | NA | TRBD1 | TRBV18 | CASSPNYRQGSPLHF | TGTGCCAGCTCACCCAACTATCGACAGGGTTCACCCCTCCACTTT
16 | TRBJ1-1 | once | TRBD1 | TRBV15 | CATSRVFTGQHPEAFF | TGTGCCACCAGCAGAGTTTTCACGGGACAGCACCCTGAAGCTTTCTTT
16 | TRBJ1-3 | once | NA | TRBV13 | CASSLGRKGGGNTIYF | TGTGCCAGCAGCTTAGGCCGGAAGGGAGGGGGAAACACCATATATTTT
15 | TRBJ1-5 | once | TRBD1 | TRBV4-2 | CASSQVIDRVQPQHF | TGTGCCAGCAGCCAAGTGATTGACAGGGTCCAGCCCCAGCATTTT
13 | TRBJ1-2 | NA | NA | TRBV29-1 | CSVDGRGSFGYTF | TGCAGCGTTGACGGTCGGGGTTCCTTTGGCTACACCTTC
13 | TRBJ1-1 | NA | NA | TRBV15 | CATSTGPNTEAFF | TGTGCCACCAGTACAGGCCCCAACACTGAAGCTTTCTTT
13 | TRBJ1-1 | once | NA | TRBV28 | CASSSGGRTEAFF | TGTGCCAGCAGTTCGGGGGGACGGACTGAAGCTTTCTTT
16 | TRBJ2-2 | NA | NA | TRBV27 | CASSLIIGSGTGELFF | TGTGCCAGCAGTTTAATTATCGGGAGCGGCACCGGGGAGCTGTTTTTT
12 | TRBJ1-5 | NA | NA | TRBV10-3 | CAIGQNNQPQHF | TGTGCCATCGGACAGAATAATCAGCCCCAGCATTTT
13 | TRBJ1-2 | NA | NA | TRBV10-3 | CAISESGSSGYTF | TGTGCCATCAGTGAATCAGGGTCTAGTGGCTACACCTTC
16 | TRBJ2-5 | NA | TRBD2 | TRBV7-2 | CASSLDGGSGGETQYF | TGTGCCAGCAGCTTAGATGGCGGGAGTGGTGGGGAGACCCAGTACTTC